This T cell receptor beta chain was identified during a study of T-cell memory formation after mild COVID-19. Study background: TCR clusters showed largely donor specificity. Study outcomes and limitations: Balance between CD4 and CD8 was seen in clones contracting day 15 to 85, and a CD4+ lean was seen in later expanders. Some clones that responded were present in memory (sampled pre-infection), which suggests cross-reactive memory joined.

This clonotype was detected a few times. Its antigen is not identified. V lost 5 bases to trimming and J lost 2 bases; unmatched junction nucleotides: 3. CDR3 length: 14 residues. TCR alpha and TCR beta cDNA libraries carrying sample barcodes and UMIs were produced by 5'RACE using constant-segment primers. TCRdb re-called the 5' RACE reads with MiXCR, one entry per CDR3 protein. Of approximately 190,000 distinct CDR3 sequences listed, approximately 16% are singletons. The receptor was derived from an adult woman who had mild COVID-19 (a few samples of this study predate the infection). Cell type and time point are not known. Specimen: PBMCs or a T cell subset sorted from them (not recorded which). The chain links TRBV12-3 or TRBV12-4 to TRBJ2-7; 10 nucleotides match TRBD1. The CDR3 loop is CASSRGTGAYEQYF. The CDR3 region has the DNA TGTGCCAGCAGTAGAGGGACAGGGGCCTACGAGCAGTACTTC.